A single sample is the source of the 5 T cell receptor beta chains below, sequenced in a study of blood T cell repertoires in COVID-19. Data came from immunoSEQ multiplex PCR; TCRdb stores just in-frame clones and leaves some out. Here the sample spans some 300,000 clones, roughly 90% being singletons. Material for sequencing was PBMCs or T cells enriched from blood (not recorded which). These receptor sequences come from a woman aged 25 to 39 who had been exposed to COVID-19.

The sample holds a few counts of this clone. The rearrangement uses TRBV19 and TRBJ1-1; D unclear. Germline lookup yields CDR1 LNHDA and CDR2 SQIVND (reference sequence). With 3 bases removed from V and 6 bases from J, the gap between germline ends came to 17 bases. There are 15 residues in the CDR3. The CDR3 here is CASSIPDSLGPEAFF. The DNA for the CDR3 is TGTGCCAGTAGTATCCCCGACTCCTTGGGTCCTGAAGCTTTCTTT.

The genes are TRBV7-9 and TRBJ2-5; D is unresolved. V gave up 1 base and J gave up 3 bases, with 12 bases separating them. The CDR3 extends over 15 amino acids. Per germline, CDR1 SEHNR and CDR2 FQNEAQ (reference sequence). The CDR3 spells CASSLGLRREETQYF. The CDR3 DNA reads TGTGCCAGCAGCTTAGGGCTGAGACGGGAAGAGACCCAGTACTTC.

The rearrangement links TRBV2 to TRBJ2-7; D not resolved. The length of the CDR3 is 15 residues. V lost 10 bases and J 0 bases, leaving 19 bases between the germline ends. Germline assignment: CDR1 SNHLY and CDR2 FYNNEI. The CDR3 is CAIILTGSSSYEQYF. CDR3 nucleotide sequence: TGTGCCATCATCCTTACGGGTTCTAGCTCCTACGAGCAGTACTTC.

The CDR3 DNA is TGTGCCAGCAGCCAACAGACAGGGGGAAATTCACCCCTCCACTTT. It specifies CASSQQTGGNSPLHF. This chain uses TRBV3-1 (or the pseudogene TRBV3-2) with TRBJ1-6; 9 bases line up with TRBD1. The junction had 3 bases not matched to a gene; V was cut back by 2 bases and J by 7 bases. CDR3 length equals 15 residues. Germline V lookup: CDR1 LGHDT, CDR2 YNNKEL (reference sequence).

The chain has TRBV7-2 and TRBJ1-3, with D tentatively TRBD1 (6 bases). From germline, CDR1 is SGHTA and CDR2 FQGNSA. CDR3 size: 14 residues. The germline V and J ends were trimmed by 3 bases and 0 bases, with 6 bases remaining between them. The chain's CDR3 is CASSLTGSGNTIYF. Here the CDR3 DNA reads TGTGCCAGCAGCTTGACAGGCTCTGGAAACACCATATATTTT. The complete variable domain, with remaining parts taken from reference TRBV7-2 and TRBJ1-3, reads GAGVSQSPSNKVTEKGKDVELRCDPISGHTALYWYRQSLGQGLEFLIYFQGNSAPDKSGLPSDRFSAERTGGSVSTLTIQRTQQEDSAVYLCASSLTGSGNTIYFGEGSWLTVV.